A selection of T cell receptor beta chains follows, all from one sample in a study of radiotherapy plus CTLA-4 blockade in lung cancer. Assay: immunoSEQ multiplex PCR; the TCRdb copy retains only in-frame clones and omits some. The data hold about 80,000 clones, with more than 80% observed a single time. This specimen consisted of peripheral blood, obtained from a patient treated with radiotherapy plus ipilimumab. The receptors here all came from a human donor with non-small cell lung cancer who had stable disease on radiotherapy plus ipilimumab. Both conserved end residues are part of each CDR3. The D gene is left open where the match is weak. Only part of the rows carry a size: once, few, many, or a class if the clone is expanded.

TGTGCCACCCTTTACGACTACTCTGGGGCCAACGTCCTGACTTTC,CATLYDYSGANVLTF,TRBV6-1,-,TRBJ2-6,-
TGTGCCAGCAGTTCAATACAGGCGTATGGCTACACCTTC,CASSSIQAYGYTF,TRBV28,-,TRBJ1-2,-
TGTGCCAGCAGCCCACAACAGACCTATGGCTACACCTTC,CASSPQQTYGYTF,TRBV11-2,-,TRBJ1-2,-
TGCGCCAGCAGCCAGAACAGAAACACCATATATTTT,CASSQNRNTIYF,TRBV5-1,once,TRBJ1-3,-
TGCGCCAGCAGCTTGGGGACAGGGTTCACAGATACGCAGTATTTT,CASSLGTGFTDTQYF,TRBV5-1,few,TRBJ2-3,TRBD1
TGTGCCAGCAGTGATAGGGGGAGCACCGGGGAGCTGTTTTTT,CASSDRGSTGELFF,TRBV2,-,TRBJ2-2,-
TGCGCCAGCAGCCCCCAGGGGTCCCGCGAGCAGTACTTC,CASSPQGSREQYF,TRBV5-1,once,TRBJ2-7,-
TGTGCCAGCCATTGGGCGGACCAAGAGACCCAGTACTTC,CASHWADQETQYF,TRBV2,-,TRBJ2-5,-
TGTGCCAGCTCCCCGACGGGTAACTATGGCTACACCTTC,CASSPTGNYGYTF,TRBV18,-,TRBJ1-2,-
TGCGCCAGCAGCTTGGAGGCCAGGGGGATTGGGGAAAAACTGTTTTTT,CASSLEARGIGEKLFF,TRBV5-1,-,TRBJ1-4,TRBD1
TGCGCCAGCAGCTTGAACCCAGGGAAGCAAGGCAGCTACGAGCAGTACTTC,CASSLNPGKQGSYEQYF,TRBV5-1,-,TRBJ2-7,-
TGTGCCAGCAGACCTCGTAGGCCCTACGAGCAGTACTTC,CASRPRRPYEQYF,TRBV28,-,TRBJ2-7,-
TGCGCCAGCCTGCCTAGCGGGAGGGCCGATGAGCAGTTCTTC,CASLPSGRADEQFF,TRBV5-1,-,TRBJ2-1,TRBD2
TGTGCCAGCATAGAGGCGGGAGTCGGCTCTGATACGCAGTATTTT,CASIEAGVGSDTQYF,TRBV11-2,-,TRBJ2-3,TRBD2
TGCGCCAGCAGCGCGGTGAACACTGAAGCTTTCTTT,CASSAVNTEAFF,TRBV10-2,-,TRBJ1-1,-
TGTGCCAGCAGCCAATATCGGGGGGCGACCCCTAATGAAAAACTGTTTTTT,CASSQYRGATPNEKLFF,TRBV14,-,TRBJ1-4,-
TGTGCCAGCAGTTACTCGGCAGGGGGCGCAAGGACAGCTTTCTTT,CASSYSAGGARTAFF,TRBV6-5,-,TRBJ1-1,TRBD1
TGTGCTAGCAGCTCTGGACGGGGAGAGACCCAGTACTTC,CASSSGRGETQYF,TRBV7-7,-,TRBJ2-5,-
TGTGCCACCAGCAGAGAGGGGACTAGCAATCAGCCCCAGCATTTT,CATSREGTSNQPQHF,TRBV15,few,TRBJ1-5,-
TGCGCCAGCAGCATTACGACAGGCTCGACCTACGAGCAGTACTTC,CASSITTGSTYEQYF,TRBV4-1,-,TRBJ2-7,-
TGTGCCAGCAGCTTACAGGGGGCCGTGAATTCACCCCTCCACTTT,CASSLQGAVNSPLHF,TRBV5-4,-,TRBJ1-6,TRBD1
TGTGCCAGCAGCTTGGAACTAGCGGGAGCAGATACGCAGTATTTT,CASSLELAGADTQYF,TRBV5-6,-,TRBJ2-3,TRBD2
TGTGCCAGCAGCGCCGTGACAGGGCATACTGAAGCTTTCTTT,CASSAVTGHTEAFF,TRBV5-6,-,TRBJ1-1,TRBD1
TGTGCCTGGTCTGGACTGGCGTATGGCTACACCTTC,CAWSGLAYGYTF,TRBV30,-,TRBJ1-2,-
TGTGCCAGCAACCCAGACAGGATAAATTCACCCCTCCACTTT,CASNPDRINSPLHF,TRBV28,-,TRBJ1-6,-
TGTGCCAGCAGCCTGGGACAGGGCTACTCTGGGGCCAACGTCCTGACTTTC,CASSLGQGYSGANVLTF,TRBV7-3,-,TRBJ2-6,TRBD1
TGCGCCAGCCAGCCCGGGACAGGGTCCTCTCGGCAGTACTTC,CASQPGTGSSRQYF,TRBV5-1,-,TRBJ2-7,TRBD1
TGTGCTAGTGGTTTGTGGGACGGTTCAAACTCTGGGGCCAACGTCCTGACTTTC,CASGLWDGSNSGANVLTF,TRBV12-5,-,TRBJ2-6,-
TGTGCCAGCTCACCAAGCGGACAGGGTTTGAACACTGAAGCTTTCTTT,CASSPSGQGLNTEAFF,TRBV18,-,TRBJ1-1,TRBD1
TGTGCCAGCAACGACCGGGGTGGTGCGGTCTTC,CASNDRGGAVF,TRBV7-8,-,TRBJ2-1,-
TGCAGCGTTAAGGGTCTAGCGGGGCGGATCTCCTACGAGCAGTACTTC,CSVKGLAGRISYEQYF,TRBV29-1,-,TRBJ2-7,TRBD2
TGTGCCAGCAGCCTTGGACTAGACCCCTTCGGAGGGCAGTTCTTC,CASSLGLDPFGGQFF,TRBV4-2,-,TRBJ2-1,TRBD2
TGTGCCAGCAGCTTAGACGGGACAGGGATGGATCAGCCCCAGCATTTT,CASSLDGTGMDQPQHF,TRBV7-2,-,TRBJ1-5,TRBD1
TGTGCCAGCAGCTTTGGGTCTGGCAATGAGCAGTTCTTC,CASSFGSGNEQFF,TRBV5-6,-,TRBJ2-1,-
TGTGCCAGCTCACTCGCCGGACAGGGAATAACCTACGAGCAGTACTTC,CASSLAGQGITYEQYF,TRBV18,-,TRBJ2-7,TRBD1
TGTGCCAGCAGATCTATCCAGGGGATGAACACTGAAGCTTTCTTT,CASRSIQGMNTEAFF,TRBV6-6,-,TRBJ1-1,-
TGCGCCAGCAGTTTATCCGGGACAGCTCAAGAGACCCAGTACTTC,CASSLSGTAQETQYF,TRBV5-1,-,TRBJ2-5,TRBD1
TGTGCCATCAGGACTAGCGGAGCCACAGATACGCAGTATTTT,CAIRTSGATDTQYF,TRBV10-3,-,TRBJ2-3,TRBD2
TGTGCCAGCAGGAGGGAATTGGGTTTAGGTTCACCCCTCCACTTT,CASRRELGLGSPLHF,TRBV28,-,TRBJ1-6,-
TGCGCCAGCAGCGGGATAGCGGGAGGGCCGGGTGAGCAGTTCTTC,CASSGIAGGPGEQFF,TRBV5-1,-,TRBJ2-1,TRBD2